This passage covers 22 T cell receptor beta chains from one sample sequenced in a study of T cells in tuberculosis. The table came from immunoSEQ multiplex PCR; TCRdb's copy has only in-frame clones and leaves some out. This table has 26,000 or so clones, 90% appearing once. The sample was PBMCs. These receptors originate from a donor aged 10-30 years with latent tuberculosis or without tuberculosis infection.

The chain couples TRBV2 to TRBJ2-1, with TRBD2 identical over 13 bases. This CDR3 has 16 amino acids. Trimming cost V 6 bases and J 4 bases; bases outside gene matches: 6. Germline values: CDR1 SNHLY, CDR2 FYNNEI. The CDR3 bases are TGTGCCAGCAGCCTCGGACTAGCGGGGGTTTACAATGAGCAGTTCTTC. Translating it yields CASSLGLAGVYNEQFF.

The CDR3 nucleotides are TGTGCCAGCAGCCCTAACAGGGGGGGAGGGTACGAGCAGTACTTC. Translating it yields CASSPNRGGGYEQYF. The chain carries TRBV28 and TRBJ2-7; possible D gene TRBD1, 8 bases. This CDR3 spans 15 amino acids. Germline V gene data show CDR1 as MDHEN and CDR2 as SYDVKM. V gave up 6 bases and J gave up 4 bases, with 19 bases separating them.

This clone counts as large. At one boundary the junction diverges from the germline segment, which might be a read error. The chain carries TRBV6-5 and TRBJ2-7; 9 nucleotides match TRBD1. Germline V lookup: CDR1 MNHEY, CDR2 SVGAGI. The CDR3 is 13 amino acids. Here the CDR3 reads CASSKQHNRDRVF. The CDR3 DNA follows: TGTGCCAGCAGCAAGCAGCATAACCGGGACAGGGTCTTC.

The CDR3 DNA reads TGCGCCAGCAGCCAAGATCGCCAGGGGGTCTCACCCCTCCACTTT. Translating gives CASSQDRQGVSPLHF. This rearrangement joins TRBV4-3 to TRBJ1-6; 7 positions match TRBD1. J lost 10 bases, V lost 0 bases, and 6 bases had no gene match. The CDR3 contains 15 residues. CDR1 is LGHNA and CDR2 is YSLEER in the germline V gene.

The chain combines TRBV7-8 with TRBJ2-5, with a weak D call TRBD2 (6 bases). V lost 5 bases and J lost 7, with 26 bases in between. The V gene's germline CDR1 is SGHVS and CDR2 FQNEAQ. The CDR3 is made up of 17 amino acids. In nucleotides, the CDR3 is TGTGCCAGCAGCCCCCTGGGGACGGGGGAATGGGTGGGGACCCAGTACTTC. This gives the protein CASSPLGTGEWVGTQYF.

In regard to this clone: One end of the junction fails to match germline, which may point to a read error. The chain links TRBV11-2 to TRBJ1-3, with TRBD1 as a possible D gene (5 bases). CDR1 is SGHAT and CDR2 is FQNNGV in the germline V gene. The CDR3 has 12 amino acids. The CDR3 sequence is CASSTGRRLLNF. DNA for the CDR3: TGTGCCAGCAGCACAGGACGGAGATTGTTAAATTTT.

The rearrangement uses TRBV19 and TRBJ1-1; D is unclear. The CDR3 is 14 amino acids. Germline-derived CDR1 and CDR2 are LNHDA and SQIVND (reference sequence). The germline V and J ends were trimmed by 7 bases and 1 base, with 13 bases remaining between them. Written as DNA, the CDR3 is TGTGCCAGTAAATCTCAGGCTTGGAACACTGAAGCTTTCTTT. It specifies CASKSQAWNTEAFF.

This chain connects TRBV28 to TRBJ1-5; D might be TRBD1 (5 bases). The CDR3 covers 14 residues. Germline V CDR1 and CDR2: MDHEN, SYDVKM. V dropped 3 bases and J dropped 4 bases, with 10 bases sitting between them. CDR3: CASSLVTANQPQHF. CDR3 nucleotide sequence: TGTGCCAGCAGTTTGGTGACAGCAAATCAGCCCCAGCATTTT.

The V call is TRBV9, the J call TRBJ2-2; 7 bases align to TRBD1. V trimming: 4 bases; J trimming: 6 bases; junction bases outside the gene matches: 3. CDR1 is SGDLS, CDR2 YYNGEE, per germline. The CDR3 consists of 13 residues. CDR3 nucleotide sequence: TGTGCCAGCAGCCGGGGACAGCCCGGGGAGCTGTTTTTT. Its translation: CASSRGQPGELFF.

This chain connects TRBV20-1 to TRBJ1-2, with 10 bases lining up with TRBD1. The CDR3 sequence is 11 residues long. CDR1 is DFQATT and CDR2 is SNEGSKA in the germline V gene (reference sequence). CDR3: CGWDRGGGYTF. The CDR3 DNA sequence: TGCGGGTGGGACAGGGGAGGTGGCTACACCTTC.

The chain carries TRBV18 and TRBJ2-7, with D maybe TRBD2 (6 bases). Germline values: CDR1 KGHSH, CDR2 LQKENI. There are 13 residues in the CDR3. V gave up 3 bases and J gave up 2 bases, with 8 bases separating them. The CDR3 DNA sequence: TGTGCCAGCTCACCTTCGGGAGCCTACGAGCAGTACTTC. Translating it yields CASSPSGAYEQYF.

The V and J genes are TRBV28 and TRBJ2-1, with 10 bases fitting TRBD2. Germline trimming cut 2 bases from V and 7 bases from J; bases unmatched to any gene: 5. The germline V gene has CDR1 MDHEN and CDR2 SYDVKM. There are 15 residues in the CDR3. In nucleotides, the CDR3 is TGTGCCAGCAGTTTACAAGCGGGGGGGTCGAATGAGCAGTTCTTC. Its protein product is CASSLQAGGSNEQFF.

This chain links TRBV15 with TRBJ1-5; 7 positions agree with TRBD1. The V gene's germline CDR1 is LNHNV and CDR2 YYDKDF (reference sequence). With V trimmed by 1 base and J by 5 bases, 8 bases remained unmatched. The CDR3 spans 16 residues. The CDR3 loop is CATSRVNRGRDQPQHF. CDR3 nucleotides: TGTGCCACCAGCAGAGTCAACAGGGGACGGGATCAGCCCCAGCATTTT. The variable domain in full, with the rest retrieved from reference TRBV15 and TRBJ1-5, is DAMVIQNPRYQVTQFGKPVTLSCSQTLNHNVMYWYQQKSSQAPKLLFHYYDKDFNNEADTPDNFQSRRPNTSFCFLDIRSPGLGDTAMYLCATSRVNRGRDQPQHFGDGTRLSIL.

V gene TRBV4-3 combines with J gene TRBJ1-6, with D possibly matching TRBD1 (5 bases). V dropped 2 bases and J dropped 6 bases, with 8 bases sitting between them. The length of the CDR3 is 14 residues. In germline, CDR1 is LGHNA, CDR2 YSLEER. CDR3: CASSQFQGNSPLHF. The CDR3 region has the DNA TGCGCCAGCAGCCAATTCCAGGGTAATTCACCCCTCCACTTT.

The genes are TRBV4-3 and TRBJ2-7; 13 bases agree with TRBD2. The ends lost 5 bases at V and 7 bases at J; junction bases unmatched: 11. Germline CDR1 and CDR2: LGHNA and YSLEER. This CDR3 is built from 16 residues. The CDR3 reads CASSSRTSGGPREQYF. The CDR3 coding sequence is TGCGCCAGCAGCTCGCGGACTAGCGGGGGCCCGAGGGAGCAGTACTTC.

This sequence joins TRBV29-1 and TRBJ1-5, with D unresolved. Trimming took off 4 bases at V and 5 bases at J, with 9 bases between the two ends. Germline loops: CDR1 SQVTM, CDR2 ANQGSEA. This CDR3 is built from 12 residues. The CDR3 here is CSVGAEYQPQHF. CDR3 DNA: TGCAGCGTTGGGGCAGAATATCAGCCCCAGCATTTT.

V gene TRBV25-1 combines with J gene TRBJ1-6; no firm D call. The CDR3 length is 13 residues. V shed 3 bases and J shed 10 bases, with 10 bases lying between them. The germline CDR1 and CDR2 sequences are MGHDK and SYGVNS. The CDR3 sequence is CASSDRLASPLHF. DNA for the CDR3: TGTGCCAGCAGTGACAGGTTGGCATCACCCCTCCACTTT.

The CDR3 sequence: CASRLTGAPGNTIYF. The CDR3 DNA reads TGTGCCAGCAGGCTAACAGGCGCCCCTGGAAACACCATATATTTT. The gene calls are TRBV13 and TRBJ1-3; TRBD1 is a possible D gene (5 bases). The CDR3 is made up of 15 amino acids. Trimming stripped 6 bases from V and 2 bases from J, with 14 bases between. Germline CDR1 reads PRHDT; CDR2 reads FYEKMQ (reference sequence).

The V gene is TRBV5-6, the J gene TRBJ2-7; no firm D call. Per the germline V gene, CDR1 is SGHDT and CDR2 is YYEEEE. V shed 4 bases and J shed 6 bases, with 11 bases lying between them. There are 12 residues in the CDR3. CDR3 protein: CASSPQTSEQYF. The CDR3 bases are TGTGCCAGCAGCCCACAGACCAGCGAGCAGTACTTC.

V gene TRBV18 combines with J gene TRBJ2-3, with D maybe TRBD1 (6 bases). V shed 6 bases and J shed 2 bases, with 15 bases lying between them. The CDR3 extends over 15 amino acids. CDR1 is KGHSH and CDR2 is LQKENI in the germline V gene. The CDR3 DNA sequence: TGTGCCAGCTCTCGAGCAGGGGCCGCCACAGATACGCAGTATTTT. Translation gives CASSRAGAATDTQYF.

This chain connects TRBV7-6 to TRBJ2-3, with 14 nucleotides matching TRBD2. This CDR3 spans 18 amino acids. The junction had 5 bases not matched to a gene; V was cut back by 1 base and J by 2 bases. Germline CDR1 and CDR2: SGHVS and FNYEAQ. CDR3 in amino acids: CASSLEGTSGGVTDTQYF. The DNA of the CDR3 is TGTGCCAGCAGCTTAGAAGGGACTAGCGGGGGAGTCACAGATACGCAGTATTTT.

The sample holds one count of this clone. This sequence joins TRBV9 and TRBJ2-6; tentatively, D is TRBD1 (6 bases). The ends were cut back, 3 bases at V and 4 bases at J, with 14 bases in the middle. The V gene's germline CDR1 is SGDLS and CDR2 YYNGEE. The CDR3 totals 16 residues. CDR3 protein: CASSEQGPSGANVLTF. In DNA form, the CDR3 reads TGTGCCAGCAGCGAACAGGGTCCCTCCGGGGCCAACGTCCTGACTTTC. Together with reference TRBV9 and TRBJ2-6, the CDR3 gives the full variable domain: DSGVTQTPKHLITATGQRVTLRCSPRSGDLSVYWYQQSLDQGLQFLIQYYNGEERAKGNILERFSAQQFPDLHSELNLSSLELGDSALYFCASSEQGPSGANVLTFGAGSRLTVL.